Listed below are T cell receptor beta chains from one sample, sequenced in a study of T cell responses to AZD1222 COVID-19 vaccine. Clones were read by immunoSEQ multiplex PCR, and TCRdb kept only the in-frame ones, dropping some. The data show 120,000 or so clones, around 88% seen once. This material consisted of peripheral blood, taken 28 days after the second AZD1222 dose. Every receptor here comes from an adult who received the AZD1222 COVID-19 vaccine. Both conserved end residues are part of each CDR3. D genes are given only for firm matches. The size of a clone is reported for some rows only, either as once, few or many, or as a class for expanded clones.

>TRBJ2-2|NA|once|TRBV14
CASSSGQTRILGGELFF
TGTGCCAGCAGCTCTGGACAGACCCGAATTCTAGGGGGGGAGCTGTTTTTT
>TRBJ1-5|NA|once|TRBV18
CASSPEGGNQPQHF
TGTGCCAGCTCACCAGAGGGAGGCAATCAGCCCCAGCATTTT
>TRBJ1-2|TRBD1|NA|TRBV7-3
CASSRGGAGGYTF
TGTGCCAGCAGCCGAGGGGGCGCGGGAGGCTACACCTTC
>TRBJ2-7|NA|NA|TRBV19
CASSTPGLVAKEQYF
TGTGCCAGTAGTACTCCGGGACTCGTTGCCAAGGAGCAGTACTTC
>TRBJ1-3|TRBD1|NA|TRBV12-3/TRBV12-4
CASTNGQGDTIYF
TGTGCCAGCACCAATGGGCAGGGGGACACCATATATTTT
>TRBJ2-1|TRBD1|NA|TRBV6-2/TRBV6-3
CASSYNRGYNEQFF
TGTGCCAGCAGTTATAACAGGGGGTACAATGAGCAGTTCTTC
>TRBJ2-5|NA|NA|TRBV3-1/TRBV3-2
CASSQDETQYF
TGTGCCAGCAGCCAAGATGAGACCCAGTACTTC
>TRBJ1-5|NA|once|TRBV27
CASSLGVSRQPQHF
TGTGCCAGCAGTTTAGGGGTGAGTAGGCAGCCCCAGCATTTT
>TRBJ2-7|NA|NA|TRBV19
CASSMERQSSYEQYF
TGTGCCAGTAGTATGGAAAGACAGTCCTCCTACGAGCAGTACTTC
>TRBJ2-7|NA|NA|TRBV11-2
CASTSYSRYEQYF
TGTGCCAGCACAAGCTATTCCCGTTACGAGCAGTACTTC
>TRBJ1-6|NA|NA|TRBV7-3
CASSLEQDSPLHF
TGTGCCAGCAGCTTAGAACAGGATTCACCCCTCCACTTT
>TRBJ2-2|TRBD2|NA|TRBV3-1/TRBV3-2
CASSLEAGANTGELFF
TGTGCCAGCAGCCTAGAAGCGGGGGCTAACACCGGGGAGCTGTTTTTT
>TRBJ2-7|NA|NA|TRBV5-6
CASSSQPWTDWQYF
TGTGCCAGCAGCTCCCAACCTTGGACCGACTGGCAGTACTTC
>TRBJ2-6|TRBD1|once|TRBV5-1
CASSWTGGAGANVLTF
TGCGCCAGCAGCTGGACAGGGGGCGCTGGGGCCAACGTCCTGACTTTC
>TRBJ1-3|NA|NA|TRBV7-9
CASSLEVSGNTIYF
TGTGCCAGCAGCTTAGAGGTCTCTGGAAACACCATATATTTT
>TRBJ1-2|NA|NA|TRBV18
CASSPYRDAGYTF
TGTGCCAGCTCACCCTACCGGGACGCTGGCTACACCTTC
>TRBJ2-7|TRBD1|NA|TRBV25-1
CASSSLQGAGEQYF
TGTGCCAGCAGTTCCTTACAGGGGGCAGGGGAGCAGTACTTC